This TCR beta chain is from a study of CD8 T cells in ankylosing spondylitis. Whole-study results and caveats: Disease-linked clones were reportedly significantly enriched in matched ankylosing spondylitis synovial fluid. Several highly homologous variants made up a TCR beta motif that seemed to typify ankylosing spondylitis blood.

This clonotype was seen more than once but under ten times. Its specificity is unknown. MiXCR, run by TCRdb on the 5' RACE reads, gives a single entry per CDR3 protein. This sample yields 750,000 to 850,000 distinct CDR3 sequences, of which about an eighth are seen a single time; more than 0.5% belongs to the top ten. V was pared by 3 bases and J by 8 bases, with 13 bases between. The length of the CDR3 is 13 residues. The rearrangement uses TRBV12-3 or TRBV12-4 and TRBJ1-2; D unclear. This sequence was found in a male donor with ankylosing spondylitis. Sequences were obtained from blood, either unsorted or a sorted T cell fraction (not recorded which). The CDR3 reads CASSFVGGGGYTF. Written as DNA, the CDR3 is TGTGCCAGCAGTTTCGTGGGAGGAGGGGGCTACACCTTC.